These T cell receptor beta chains were read from a single sample in a study of blood T cell repertoires in COVID-19. Sequenced by immunoSEQ multiplex PCR; TCRdb stores in-frame clones only, minus some. This sample has 200,000 to 250,000 clones, with about nine tenths found just once. The sample comprised peripheral blood. The receptors were gathered from a man aged 30 to 45 with COVID-19, enrolled during active disease. CDR3s include the opening cysteine and the closing phenylalanine or tryptophan. The D gene is left open where the match is weak. Some rows have no size entry. The others give once, few or many, or a class for an expanded clone.

CDR3aa: CASSPPGTGGETQYF
CDR3nt: TGTGCCAGCTCACCACCGGGGACAGGGGGAGAGACCCAGTACTTC
v_gene: TRBV18
j_gene: TRBJ2-5
d_gene: TRBD1
abundance: once

CDR3aa: CASSLSPSRETQYF
CDR3nt: TGTGCCAGCAGTTTATCCCCTAGTCGAGAGACCCAGTACTTC
v_gene: TRBV28
j_gene: TRBJ2-5
d_gene: .
abundance: .

CDR3aa: CASSQVDRGLFGGYTF
CDR3nt: TGTGCCAGCAGCCAAGTGGACAGGGGGCTTTTTGGTGGCTACACCTTC
v_gene: TRBV3-1/TRBV3-2
j_gene: TRBJ1-2
d_gene: TRBD1
abundance: .

CDR3aa: CASSPEGAGNQPQHF
CDR3nt: TGTGCCAGCTCACCAGAGGGGGCAGGCAATCAGCCCCAGCATTTT
v_gene: TRBV18
j_gene: TRBJ1-5
d_gene: TRBD1
abundance: .

CDR3aa: CASSPQGNNEKLFF
CDR3nt: TGTGCCAGCAGCCCACAGGGGAATAATGAAAAACTGTTTTTT
v_gene: TRBV7-2
j_gene: TRBJ1-4
d_gene: TRBD1
abundance: .

CDR3aa: CASSPWGDGGTEAFF
CDR3nt: TGCGCCAGCAGCCCGTGGGGGGACGGCGGCACTGAAGCTTTCTTT
v_gene: TRBV5-1
j_gene: TRBJ1-1
d_gene: .
abundance: .

CDR3aa: CSARDTANTGELFF
CDR3nt: TGCAGCGCGCGGGACACGGCGAACACCGGGGAGCTGTTTTTT
v_gene: TRBV29-1
j_gene: TRBJ2-2
d_gene: .
abundance: .

CDR3aa: CASSPSGSYNEQFF
CDR3nt: TGTGCCAGCTCACCGAGCGGTTCCTACAATGAGCAGTTCTTC
v_gene: TRBV18
j_gene: TRBJ2-1
d_gene: .
abundance: .

CDR3aa: CASSGEGDGGYTF
CDR3nt: TGTGCCAGCAGTGGGGAAGGGGATGGTGGCTACACCTTC
v_gene: TRBV2
j_gene: TRBJ1-2
d_gene: .
abundance: .

CDR3aa: CASSRMTGLTGELFF
CDR3nt: TGTGCCAGCAGCCGGATGACAGGGCTCACCGGGGAGCTGTTTTTT
v_gene: TRBV14
j_gene: TRBJ2-2
d_gene: TRBD1
abundance: .

CDR3aa: CASSDSRVFGELFF
CDR3nt: TGTGCCAGCAGTGATTCCCGGGTGTTCGGGGAGCTGTTTTTT
v_gene: TRBV6-2/TRBV6-3
j_gene: TRBJ2-2
d_gene: .
abundance: .

CDR3aa: CASSRGHALPQETQYF
CDR3nt: TGTGCCAGCAGCAGGGGACACGCGCTACCACAAGAGACCCAGTACTTC
v_gene: TRBV21-1
j_gene: TRBJ2-5
d_gene: .
abundance: .

CDR3aa: CASREDRGYNSPLHF
CDR3nt: TGTGCCAGCAGAGAGGACAGGGGATATAATTCACCCCTCCACTTT
v_gene: TRBV2
j_gene: TRBJ1-6
d_gene: TRBD1
abundance: .

CDR3aa: CASSIQGANTEAFF
CDR3nt: TGTGCCAGCAGCATACAGGGGGCGAACACTGAAGCTTTCTTT
v_gene: TRBV2
j_gene: TRBJ1-1
d_gene: TRBD1
abundance: .

CDR3aa: CASRLDAEQFF
CDR3nt: TGTGCCAGCCGACTAGATGCTGAGCAGTTCTTC
v_gene: TRBV2
j_gene: TRBJ2-1
d_gene: .
abundance: .

CDR3aa: CASSKQATYEQYF
CDR3nt: TGTGCCAGCAGCAAACAGGCAACCTACGAGCAGTACTTC
v_gene: TRBV25-1
j_gene: TRBJ2-7
d_gene: .
abundance: .

CDR3aa: CASSLGQLQRQVNTGELFF
CDR3nt: TGTGCCAGCAGCTTAGGTCAGCTCCAGCGACAGGTGAACACCGGGGAGCTGTTTTTT
v_gene: TRBV7-9
j_gene: TRBJ2-2
d_gene: .
abundance: .

CDR3aa: CAISDGTGAYYGYTF
CDR3nt: TGTGCCATCAGTGATGGGACAGGGGCCTACTATGGCTACACCTTC
v_gene: TRBV10-3
j_gene: TRBJ1-2
d_gene: TRBD1
abundance: .

CDR3aa: CASSPGEGNTEAFF
CDR3nt: TGTGCCAGCAGCCCCGGGGAAGGGAATACTGAAGCTTTCTTT
v_gene: TRBV7-6
j_gene: TRBJ1-1
d_gene: .
abundance: .

CDR3aa: CASSPKTSGGTTDTQYF
CDR3nt: TGTGCCAGCAGCCCAAAGACTAGCGGGGGGACCACAGATACGCAGTATTTT
v_gene: TRBV5-4
j_gene: TRBJ2-3
d_gene: TRBD2
abundance: once

CDR3aa: CASRRPNNEKLFF
CDR3nt: TGTGCCAGCAGGAGGCCTAATAATGAAAAACTGTTTTTT
v_gene: TRBV27
j_gene: TRBJ1-4
d_gene: .
abundance: .

CDR3aa: CASSPRQGDTEAFF
CDR3nt: TGTGCCAGCAGTCCCAGGCAGGGGGACACTGAAGCTTTCTTT
v_gene: TRBV6-5
j_gene: TRBJ1-1
d_gene: TRBD1
abundance: once

CDR3aa: CASSQDTPASGGTKNIQYF
CDR3nt: TGTGCCAGCAGCCAAGATACTCCGGCTAGCGGGGGAACCAAAAACATTCAGTACTTC
v_gene: TRBV3-1/TRBV3-2
j_gene: TRBJ2-4
d_gene: TRBD2
abundance: .

CDR3aa: CASSVAPGGASGELFF
CDR3nt: TGTGCCAGCAGCGTAGCACCGGGGGGCGCGTCCGGGGAGCTGTTTTTT
v_gene: TRBV9
j_gene: TRBJ2-2
d_gene: .
abundance: .

CDR3aa: CASSARGLGLSDTQYF
CDR3nt: TGTGCCAGCAGCGCGAGGGGGCTAGGATTGTCAGATACGCAGTATTTT
v_gene: TRBV9
j_gene: TRBJ2-3
d_gene: TRBD1
abundance: .

CDR3aa: CSVAKLGDSYGYTF
CDR3nt: TGCAGCGTTGCCAAGTTAGGGGACAGCTATGGCTACACCTTC
v_gene: TRBV29-1
j_gene: TRBJ1-2
d_gene: TRBD1
abundance: .

CDR3aa: CASSQLAAISKNTEAFF
CDR3nt: TGTGCCAGCAGCCAATTAGCGGCAATAAGTAAGAACACTGAAGCTTTCTTT
v_gene: TRBV3-1/TRBV3-2
j_gene: TRBJ1-1
d_gene: .
abundance: .

CDR3aa: CASSQTGGNQPQHF
CDR3nt: TGCGCCAGCAGCCAAACAGGGGGCAATCAGCCCCAGCATTTT
v_gene: TRBV4-1
j_gene: TRBJ1-5
d_gene: TRBD1
abundance: .

CDR3aa: CASSLSSEQYF
CDR3nt: TGTGCCAGCAGTTTATCTAGCGAGCAGTACTTC
v_gene: TRBV6-6
j_gene: TRBJ2-7
d_gene: .
abundance: few

CDR3aa: CASTGGDSNQPQHF
CDR3nt: TGTGCCAGCACGGGGGGTGATAGCAATCAGCCCCAGCATTTT
v_gene: TRBV6-6
j_gene: TRBJ1-5
d_gene: .
abundance: .

CDR3aa: CASSPGDSANQPQHF
CDR3nt: TGCGCCAGCAGCCCGGGGGACAGCGCCAATCAGCCCCAGCATTTT
v_gene: TRBV5-1
j_gene: TRBJ1-5
d_gene: TRBD1
abundance: .

CDR3aa: CASSNDRGGGYTF
CDR3nt: TGTGCCAGCAGCAATGACAGGGGAGGTGGCTACACCTTC
v_gene: TRBV5-4
j_gene: TRBJ1-2
d_gene: TRBD1
abundance: few